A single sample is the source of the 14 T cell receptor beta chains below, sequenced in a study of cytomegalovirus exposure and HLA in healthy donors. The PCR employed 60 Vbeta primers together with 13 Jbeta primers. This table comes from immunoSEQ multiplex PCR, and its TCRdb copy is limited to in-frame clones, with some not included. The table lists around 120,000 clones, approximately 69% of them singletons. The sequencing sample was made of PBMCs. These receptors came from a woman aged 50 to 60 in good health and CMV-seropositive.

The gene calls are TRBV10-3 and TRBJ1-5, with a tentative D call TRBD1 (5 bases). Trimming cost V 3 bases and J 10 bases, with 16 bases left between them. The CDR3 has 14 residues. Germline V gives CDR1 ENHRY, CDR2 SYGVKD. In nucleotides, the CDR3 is TGTGCCATCAGTGACTCGGGGGACGTTGAACCCCAGCATTTT. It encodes CAISDSGDVEPQHF.

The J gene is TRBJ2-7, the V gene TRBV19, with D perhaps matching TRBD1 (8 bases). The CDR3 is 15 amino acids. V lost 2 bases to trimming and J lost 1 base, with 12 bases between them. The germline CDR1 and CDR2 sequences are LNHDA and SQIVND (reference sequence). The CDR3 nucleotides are TGTGCCAGTAGTATAAGCGGGACAGGTTCCTACGAGCAGTACTTC. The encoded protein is CASSISGTGSYEQYF.

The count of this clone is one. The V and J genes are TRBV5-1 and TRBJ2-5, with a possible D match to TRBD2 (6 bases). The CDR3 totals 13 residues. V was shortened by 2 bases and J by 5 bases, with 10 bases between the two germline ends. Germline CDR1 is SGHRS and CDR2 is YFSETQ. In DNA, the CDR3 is TGCGCCAGCAGCTTTCGGGGGACGGAGACCCAGTACTTC. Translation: CASSFRGTETQYF. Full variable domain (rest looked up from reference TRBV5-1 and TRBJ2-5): KAGVTQTPRYLIKTRGQQVTLSCSPISGHRSVSWYQQTPGQGLQFLFEYFSETQRNKGNFPGRFSGRQFSNSRSEMNVSTLELGDSALYLCASSFRGTETQYFGPGTRLLVL.

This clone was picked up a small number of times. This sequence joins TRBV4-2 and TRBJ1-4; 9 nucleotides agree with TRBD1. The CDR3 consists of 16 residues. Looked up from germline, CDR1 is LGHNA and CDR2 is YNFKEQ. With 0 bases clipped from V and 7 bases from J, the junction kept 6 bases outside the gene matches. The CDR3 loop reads CASSQELDRGREKLFF. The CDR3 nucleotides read TGTGCCAGCAGCCAAGAATTGGACAGGGGACGTGAAAAACTGTTTTTT.

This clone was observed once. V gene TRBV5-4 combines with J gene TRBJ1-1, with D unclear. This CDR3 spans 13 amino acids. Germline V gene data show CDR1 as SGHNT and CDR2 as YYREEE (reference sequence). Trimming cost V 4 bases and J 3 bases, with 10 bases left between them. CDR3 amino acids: CASSPKSDTEAFF. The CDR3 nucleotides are TGTGCCAGCAGCCCTAAGTCGGACACTGAAGCTTTCTTT.

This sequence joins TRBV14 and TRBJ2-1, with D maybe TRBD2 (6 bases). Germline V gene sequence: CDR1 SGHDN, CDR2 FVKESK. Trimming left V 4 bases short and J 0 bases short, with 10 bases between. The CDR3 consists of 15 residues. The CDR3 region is CASSPRGSSYNEQFF. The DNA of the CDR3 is TGTGCCAGCAGCCCCCGGGGGAGCTCCTACAATGAGCAGTTCTTC.

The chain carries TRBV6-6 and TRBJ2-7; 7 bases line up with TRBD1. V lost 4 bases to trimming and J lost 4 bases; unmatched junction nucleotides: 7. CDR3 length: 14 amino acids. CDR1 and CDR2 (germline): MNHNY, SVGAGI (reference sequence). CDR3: CASSFPGQSYEQYF. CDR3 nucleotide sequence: TGTGCCAGCAGTTTCCCGGGACAGAGTTACGAGCAGTACTTC.

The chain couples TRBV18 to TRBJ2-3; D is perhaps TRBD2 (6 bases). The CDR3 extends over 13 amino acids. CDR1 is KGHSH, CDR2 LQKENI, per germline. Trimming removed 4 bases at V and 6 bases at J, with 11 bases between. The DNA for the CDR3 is TGTGCCAGCTCACGAACGGAGGGTGATACGCAGTATTTT. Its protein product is CASSRTEGDTQYF.

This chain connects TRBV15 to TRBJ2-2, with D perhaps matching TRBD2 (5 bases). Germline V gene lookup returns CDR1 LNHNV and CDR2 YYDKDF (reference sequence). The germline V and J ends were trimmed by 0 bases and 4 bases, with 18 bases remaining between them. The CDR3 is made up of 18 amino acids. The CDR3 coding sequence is TGTGCCACCAGCAGAGATTCTTTAAGGGCCGGAGGCACCGGGGAGCTGTTTTTT. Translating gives CATSRDSLRAGGTGELFF.

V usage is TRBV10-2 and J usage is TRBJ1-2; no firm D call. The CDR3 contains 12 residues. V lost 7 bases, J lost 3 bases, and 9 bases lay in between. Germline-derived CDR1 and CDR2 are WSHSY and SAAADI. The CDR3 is CASNAGDYGYTF. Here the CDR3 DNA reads TGCGCCAGCAATGCCGGGGACTATGGCTACACCTTC.

CDR3 sequence (DNA): TGTGCCAGCAGCTTAGTAGCCAGGGGAGAGACCCAGTACTTC. It specifies CASSLVARGETQYF. The chain recombines TRBV7-2 with TRBJ2-5, with D possibly matching TRBD1 (6 bases). The germline V and J ends were trimmed by 1 base and 4 bases, with 10 bases remaining between them. Germline lookup yields CDR1 SGHTA and CDR2 FQGNSA. CDR3 size: 14 residues.

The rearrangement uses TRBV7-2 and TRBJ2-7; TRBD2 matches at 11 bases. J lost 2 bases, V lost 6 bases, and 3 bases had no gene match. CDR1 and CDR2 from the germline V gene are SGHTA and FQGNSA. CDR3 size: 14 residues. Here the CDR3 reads CASSIAGGTYEQYF. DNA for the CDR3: TGTGCCAGCAGTATAGCGGGAGGGACCTACGAGCAGTACTTC.

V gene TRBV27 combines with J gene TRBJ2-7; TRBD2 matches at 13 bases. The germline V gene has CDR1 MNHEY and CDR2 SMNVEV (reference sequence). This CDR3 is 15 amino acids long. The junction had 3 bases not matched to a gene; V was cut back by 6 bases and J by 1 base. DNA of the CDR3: TGTGCCAGCAGCTTGACTAGCGGGGGGTCCTACGAGCAGTACTTC. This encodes CASSLTSGGSYEQYF.

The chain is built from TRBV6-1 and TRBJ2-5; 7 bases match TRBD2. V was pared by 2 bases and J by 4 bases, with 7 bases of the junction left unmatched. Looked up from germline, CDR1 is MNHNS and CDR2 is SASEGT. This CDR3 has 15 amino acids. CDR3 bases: TGTGCCAGCAGTGAATTATCTAGCGGCCGAGAGACCCAGTACTTC. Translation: CASSELSSGRETQYF.